In this sample, the clone carrying this T cell receptor (beta chain) turned up a few times. The entry originates in a study of human T cells and chemical hapten exposure. Background on the study: Patients got weekly scalp diphenylcyclopropenone doses over the roughly 22-week study.

In the original analysis: A per-sample median of about 96,000 TCRs was observed, with a range of about 23,224 to 700,000. MiXCR, applied by TCRdb to the RACE reads, yields one record per CDR3 protein. What appears here as the V and J calls and clone size reflects TCRdb's work, not the paper's. Among fewer than 350,000 distinct CDR3 sequences listed, about 7.7% were seen once. Time point defined: pre-sensitization, week 0. Stated treatment: therapeutic diphenylcyclopropenone sensitization with weekly scalp DPC. Alopecia patients deemed DPC-suitable, aged 18 to 70, excluding pregnancy. The CDR3 extends over 16 amino acids. Looked up from germline, CDR1 is MNHEY and CDR2 is SVGEGT. Between the trimmed V and J ends, which lost 5 bases and 0 bases, there was a span of 15 bases.

V usage is TRBV6-2 or TRBV6-3 and J usage is TRBJ2-3, with D tentatively TRBD1 (5 bases). The sequence came from a young man with alopecia areata. Some clones in this sample may be carry-over from other donors' samples. Specimen: whole blood, collected in connection with sensitization to the hapten diphenylcyclopropenone (DPC). The CDR3 here is CASSPDSRPSTDTQYF. Here the CDR3 DNA reads TGTGCCAGCAGTCCCGACAGTCGACCGAGCACAGATACGCAGTATTTT.